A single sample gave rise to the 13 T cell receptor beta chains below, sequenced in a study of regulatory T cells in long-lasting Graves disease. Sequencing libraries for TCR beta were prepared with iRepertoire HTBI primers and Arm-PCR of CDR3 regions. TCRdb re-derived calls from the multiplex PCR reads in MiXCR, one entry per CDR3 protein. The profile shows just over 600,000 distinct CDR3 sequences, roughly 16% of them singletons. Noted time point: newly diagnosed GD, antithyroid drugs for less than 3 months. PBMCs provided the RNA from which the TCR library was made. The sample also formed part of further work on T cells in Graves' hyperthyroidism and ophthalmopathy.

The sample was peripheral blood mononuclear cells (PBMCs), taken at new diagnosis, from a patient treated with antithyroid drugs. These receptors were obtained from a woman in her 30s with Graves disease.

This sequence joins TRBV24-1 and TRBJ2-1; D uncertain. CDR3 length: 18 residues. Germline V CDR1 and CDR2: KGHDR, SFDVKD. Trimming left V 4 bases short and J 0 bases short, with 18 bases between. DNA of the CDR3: TGTGCCACCAGTGACCTAAGAGTAGGGCCCACCTCCTACAATGAGCAGTTCTTC. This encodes CATSDLRVGPTSYNEQFF.

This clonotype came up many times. For the CDR3, the DNA is TGTGCCACCAGCCTTCCGGCGGGGGAAGCTTTCTTT. Protein product: CATSLPAGEAFF. The chain carries TRBV24-1 and TRBJ1-1; D gene uncertain. The CDR3 spans 12 residues. The germline CDR1 and CDR2 sequences are KGHDR and SFDVKD. Between the trimmed V and J ends, which lost 7 bases and 8 bases, there was a span of 13 bases.

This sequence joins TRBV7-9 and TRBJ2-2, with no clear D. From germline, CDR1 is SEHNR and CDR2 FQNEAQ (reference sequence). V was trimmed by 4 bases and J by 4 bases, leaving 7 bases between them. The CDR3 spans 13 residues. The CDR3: CASSSASTGELFF. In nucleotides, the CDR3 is TGTGCCAGCAGCTCCGCATCCACCGGGGAGCTGTTTTTT.

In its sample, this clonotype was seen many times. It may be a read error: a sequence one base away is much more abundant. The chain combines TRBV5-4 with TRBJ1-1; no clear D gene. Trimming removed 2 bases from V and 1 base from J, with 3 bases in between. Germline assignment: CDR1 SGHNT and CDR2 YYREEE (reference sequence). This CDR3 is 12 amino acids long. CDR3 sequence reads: CASSFANTEAFF. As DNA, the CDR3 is TGTGCCAGCAGCTTCGCGAACACTGAAGCTTTCTTT.

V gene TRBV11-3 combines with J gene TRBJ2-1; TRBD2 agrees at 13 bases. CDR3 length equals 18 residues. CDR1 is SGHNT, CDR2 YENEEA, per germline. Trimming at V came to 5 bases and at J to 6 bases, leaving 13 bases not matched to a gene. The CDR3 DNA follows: TGTGCCAGCAGCCGAGGGACTAGCGGGATGGGAGGGGTCAATGAGCAGTTCTTC. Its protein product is CASSRGTSGMGGVNEQFF.

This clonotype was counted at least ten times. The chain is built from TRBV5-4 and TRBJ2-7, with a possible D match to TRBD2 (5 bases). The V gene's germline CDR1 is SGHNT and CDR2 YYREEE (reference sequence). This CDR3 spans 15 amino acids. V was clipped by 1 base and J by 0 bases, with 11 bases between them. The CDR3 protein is CASSLFSANSYEQYF. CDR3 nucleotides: TGTGCCAGCAGCTTGTTTAGCGCAAACTCCTACGAGCAGTACTTC.

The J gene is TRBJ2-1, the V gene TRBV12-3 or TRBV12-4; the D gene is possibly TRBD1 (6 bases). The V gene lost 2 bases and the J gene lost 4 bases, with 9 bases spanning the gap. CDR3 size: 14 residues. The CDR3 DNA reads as TGTGCCAGCAGTTTAACCGACAGGTACAATGAGCAGTTCTTC. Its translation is CASSLTDRYNEQFF.

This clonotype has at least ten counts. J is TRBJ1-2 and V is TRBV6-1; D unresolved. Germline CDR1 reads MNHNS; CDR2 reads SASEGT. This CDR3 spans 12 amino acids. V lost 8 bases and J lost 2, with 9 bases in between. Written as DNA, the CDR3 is TGTGCCAGCGGGCAGACGAACTATGGCTACACCTTC. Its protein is CASGQTNYGYTF.

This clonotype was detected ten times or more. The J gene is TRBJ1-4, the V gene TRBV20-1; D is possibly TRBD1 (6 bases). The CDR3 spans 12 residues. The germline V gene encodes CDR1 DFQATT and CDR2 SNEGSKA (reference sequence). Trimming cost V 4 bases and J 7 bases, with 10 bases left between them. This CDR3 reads CSAKTGFEKLFF. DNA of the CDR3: TGCAGTGCTAAAACAGGGTTTGAAAAACTGTTTTTT.

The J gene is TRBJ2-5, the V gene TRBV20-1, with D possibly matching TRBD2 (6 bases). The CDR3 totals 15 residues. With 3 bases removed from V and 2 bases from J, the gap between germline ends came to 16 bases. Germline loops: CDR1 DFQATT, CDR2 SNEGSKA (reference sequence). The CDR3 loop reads CSASPGTSNQETQYF. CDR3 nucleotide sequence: TGCAGTGCTAGCCCCGGGACTTCGAATCAAGAGACCCAGTACTTC.

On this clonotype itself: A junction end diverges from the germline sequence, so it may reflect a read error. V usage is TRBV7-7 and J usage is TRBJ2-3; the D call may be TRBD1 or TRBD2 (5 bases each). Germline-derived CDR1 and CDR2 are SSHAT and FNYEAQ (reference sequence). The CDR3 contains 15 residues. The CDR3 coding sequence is TGTGCTAGCAGCCCAACAGGACTGAACACAGATACGCAGTATTTT. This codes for CASSPTGLNTDTQYF. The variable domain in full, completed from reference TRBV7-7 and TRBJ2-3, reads GAGVSQSPRYKVTKRGQDVTLRCDPISSHATLYWYQQALGQGPEFLTYFNYEAQPDKSGLPSDRFSAERPEGSISTLTIQRTEQRDSAMYRCASSPTGLNTDTQYFGPGTRLTVL.

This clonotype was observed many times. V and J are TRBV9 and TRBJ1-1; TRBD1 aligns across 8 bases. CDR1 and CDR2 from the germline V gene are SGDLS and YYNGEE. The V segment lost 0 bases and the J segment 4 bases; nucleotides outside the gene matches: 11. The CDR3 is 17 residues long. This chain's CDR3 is CASSVAQDRVRGTEAFF. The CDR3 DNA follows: TGTGCCAGCAGCGTAGCCCAGGACAGGGTACGGGGCACTGAAGCTTTCTTT.

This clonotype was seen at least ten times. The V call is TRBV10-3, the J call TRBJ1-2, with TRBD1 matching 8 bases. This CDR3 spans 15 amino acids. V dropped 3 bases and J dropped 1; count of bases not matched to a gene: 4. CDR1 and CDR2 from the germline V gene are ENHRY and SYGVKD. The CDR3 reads CAISDLTGVNYGYTF. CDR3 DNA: TGTGCCATCAGTGACCTGACAGGGGTTAACTATGGCTACACCTTC.